The 22 T cell receptor beta chains below were found in one sample sequenced in a study of spatial heterogeneity in lung cancer. The time point denotes: blood at routine non-recurrence follow-up after resection. Sequencing of whole RNA from tumor, nontumor lung or frozen PBMC involved no sorting. TCRdb reprocessed the 5' RACE reads via MiXCR and lists one record per CDR3 protein. The data contain around 120,000 distinct CDR3 sequences, 10% to 15% of them seen just once; the ten biggest clones take up around a sixth. The source was PBMCs, collected at follow-up. The receptors were gathered from a male donor with early-stage non-small cell lung cancer.

This sequence joins TRBV20-1 and TRBJ2-7, with TRBD1 matching 11 bases. CDR1 DFQATT and CDR2 SNEGSKA come from the germline V gene (reference sequence). The CDR3 is 13 residues long. The CDR3 sequence is CRERTGGCHEQYF. The CDR3 region has the DNA TGCAGAGAGAGGACAGGGGGCTGTCACGAGCAGTACTTC.

The CDR3 spells CASSYSGTTNYGYTF. Written as DNA, the CDR3 is TGTGCCAGCAGTTACTCAGGGACAACGAACTATGGCTACACCTTC. V usage is TRBV6-5 and J usage is TRBJ1-2; maybe TRBD1 (6 bases). CDR1 MNHEY and CDR2 SVGAGI come from the germline V gene. V was cut by 0 bases and J by 2 bases, with 10 bases left in between. The CDR3 totals 15 residues.

This clonotype was found a few times. The gene calls are TRBV28 and TRBJ2-5; 16 bases agree with TRBD2. Germline V gives CDR1 MDHEN, CDR2 SYDVKM. After removal of 6 bases from V and 4 bases from J, the junction contained 11 bases not matched to a gene. The CDR3 extends over 18 amino acids. DNA for the CDR3: TGTGCCAGCAGCTCGACCGGGACTAGCGGGGGGGCCGGAGAGACCCAGTACTTC. It encodes CASSSTGTSGGAGETQYF.

Only a few counts were recorded for this clonotype. The V and J genes are TRBV5-1 and TRBJ2-7; D remains ambiguous. Germline-derived CDR1 and CDR2 are SGHRS and YFSETQ. The CDR3 is 14 residues long. The V gene lost 2 bases and the J gene lost 2 bases, with 11 bases spanning the gap. The CDR3 reads CASSFGSITYEQYF. The CDR3 nucleotides are TGCGCCAGCAGCTTCGGCAGCATAACCTACGAGCAGTACTTC.

This sequence joins TRBV7-2 and TRBJ1-2, with D unclear. The CDR3 sequence is 12 residues long. The germline V gene has CDR1 SGHTA and CDR2 FQGNSA. The V gene lost 0 bases and the J gene lost 8 bases, with 7 bases spanning the gap. The CDR3 here is CASSLALGGYTF. The DNA for the CDR3 is TGTGCCAGCAGCTTAGCCCTAGGGGGCTACACCTTC.

This chain joins TRBV19 and TRBJ2-3; 8 nucleotides match TRBD2. The CDR3 consists of 16 residues. Germline values: CDR1 LNHDA, CDR2 SQIVND (reference sequence). With 10 bases clipped from V and 2 bases from J, the junction kept 14 bases outside the gene matches. DNA of the CDR3: TGTGCCACCACAAAAGTGTCGGGGGGGCCCACAGATACGCAGTATTTT. Its translation is CATTKVSGGPTDTQYF. Variable domain in full (rest from reference TRBV19 and TRBJ2-3): DGGITQSPKYLFRKEGQNVTLSCEQNLNHDAMYWYRQDPGQGLRLIYYSQIVNDFQKGDIAEGYSVSREKKESFPLTVTSAQKNPTAFYLCATTKVSGGPTDTQYFGPGTRLTVL.

This clonotype was recorded many times. The CDR3, as DNA: TGCAGCGCTGGACAGCTGAACACTGAAGCTTTCTTT. The encoded protein is CSAGQLNTEAFF. The gene calls are TRBV29-1 and TRBJ1-1; maybe TRBD1 (6 bases). The CDR3 sequence is 12 residues long. V gave up 7 bases and J gave up 0 bases, with 9 bases separating them. Germline V CDR1 and CDR2: SQVTM, ANQGSEA.

This clonotype was counted many times. The V and J genes are TRBV3-1 and TRBJ2-3, with D unclear. The CDR3 is 13 residues long. The V end was cut by 2 bases, the J end by 3 bases, with 6 bases between. CDR1 and CDR2 (germline): LGHDT, YNNKEL (reference sequence). This CDR3 reads CASSQQATDTQYF. CDR3 nucleotide sequence: TGTGCCAGCAGCCAACAGGCGACAGATACGCAGTATTTT.

This rearrangement joins TRBV14 to TRBJ1-1; a possible D gene is TRBD1 (5 bases). The CDR3 sequence is 18 residues long. Germline lookup yields CDR1 SGHDN and CDR2 FVKESK. V lost 0 bases, J lost 1 base, and 18 bases lay in between. The DNA for the CDR3 is TGTGCCAGCAGCCAAGATCTGGGACGGGCGGGAAAGAACACTGAAGCTTTCTTT. Its protein is CASSQDLGRAGKNTEAFF.

The CDR3 DNA sequence: TGTGCCAGTAGGAGGGAGACCGGGGACAGCAACACTGAAGCTTTCTTT. This gives the protein CASRRETGDSNTEAFF. J is TRBJ1-1 and V is TRBV19; 7 bases agree with TRBD1. Unmatched junction bases numbered 12, after V lost 6 bases and J lost 2 bases. The CDR3 loop spans 16 amino acids. CDR1 is LNHDA, CDR2 SQIVND, per germline (reference sequence). The whole variable domain, remainder taken from reference TRBV19 and TRBJ1-1, is DGGITQSPKYLFRKEGQNVTLSCEQNLNHDAMYWYRQDPGQGLRLIYYSQIVNDFQKGDIAEGYSVSREKKESFPLTVTSAQKNPTAFYLCASRRETGDSNTEAFFGQGTRLTVV.

There are a few counts of this clonotype. The V and J genes are TRBV6-6 and TRBJ2-3; TRBD2 is a possible D gene (6 bases). Trimming removed 5 bases from V and 6 bases from J, with 21 bases in between. The CDR3 is 16 amino acids. Germline CDR1 reads MNHNY; CDR2 reads SVGAGI (reference sequence). This CDR3 reads CASSPRPSAARDTQYF. The CDR3 DNA is TGTGCCAGCAGTCCCCGGCCTAGCGCGGCGCGGGATACGCAGTATTTT.

This rearrangement joins TRBV20-1 to TRBJ2-4; D gene ambiguous. The V end was cut by 5 bases, the J end by 0 bases, with 14 bases between. The CDR3 has 15 residues. From germline, CDR1 is DFQATT and CDR2 SNEGSKA (reference sequence). The CDR3 here is CSAVDRDLAKNIQYF. The CDR3 DNA reads TGCAGTGCTGTAGACCGTGACCTAGCCAAAAACATTCAGTACTTC.

This clonotype was counted a few times. The V call is TRBV7-9, the J call TRBJ2-7; 12 bases match TRBD1. Unmatched junction bases numbered 7, after V lost 5 bases and J lost 5 bases. The germline V gene has CDR1 SEHNR and CDR2 FQNEAQ (reference sequence). CDR3 length: 15 amino acids. The CDR3 sequence is CASSPQGQGAHEQYF. The CDR3 coding sequence is TGTGCCAGCAGCCCACAGGGACAGGGGGCCCACGAGCAGTACTTC.

The J gene is TRBJ1-1, the V gene TRBV9, with TRBD1 identical over 8 bases. This CDR3 contains 14 residues. Unmatched junction bases numbered 7, after V lost 2 bases and J lost 7 bases. The germline CDR1 and CDR2 sequences are SGDLS and YYNGEE. Here the CDR3 DNA reads TGTGCCAGCAGCGTCGGACAGGGTACTGGTGAAGCTTTCTTT. It translates to CASSVGQGTGEAFF.

The chain uses TRBV5-1 and TRBJ2-2, with D uncertain. V lost 6 bases and J lost 1, with 13 bases in between. Germline V gene lookup returns CDR1 SGHRS and CDR2 YFSETQ. CDR3 length: 15 residues. The CDR3 DNA follows: TGCGCCAGCACGCTGGGGTCGCGGAACACCGGGGAGCTGTTTTTT. Residues: CASTLGSRNTGELFF.

In this sample, this clonotype turned up a few times. The chain joins TRBV10-2 to TRBJ1-3; D is ambiguous. Trimming shortened V by 3 bases and J by 7 bases, and 10 bases separated the two germline ends. The CDR3 totals 13 residues. Germline V gives CDR1 WSHSY, CDR2 SAAADI. CDR3 DNA sequence: TGCGCCAGCAGTGAACAGCTGGGGAACACCATATATTTT. It translates to CASSEQLGNTIYF.

This chain connects TRBV7-9 to TRBJ2-5; 11 positions match TRBD1. This CDR3 has 14 residues. With V trimmed by 4 bases and J by 4 bases, 2 bases remained unmatched. Germline V CDR1 and CDR2: SEHNR, FQNEAQ (reference sequence). CDR3 DNA sequence: TGTGCCAGCAGCTGGACAGGGGGCCTAGAGACCCAGTACTTC. This translates into CASSWTGGLETQYF.

This clonotype has at least ten counts. V gene TRBV15 combines with J gene TRBJ2-3; 7 nucleotides align to TRBD1. V gave up 3 bases and J gave up 2 bases; unmatched junction bases: 5. This CDR3 has 15 residues. Germline CDR1 is LNHNV and CDR2 is YYDKDF (reference sequence). The DNA for the CDR3 is TGTGCCACCAGCAGCTCGGGACAGCTCACAGATACGCAGTATTTT. Translated: CATSSSGQLTDTQYF.

This chain connects TRBV7-3 to TRBJ2-3; perhaps TRBD2 as D (6 bases). Deletions cut 6 bases from V and 2 bases from J, with 21 bases between. Germline loops: CDR1 SGHTA, CDR2 FQGTGA. CDR3 length: 17 amino acids. Here the CDR3 DNA reads TGTGCCAGCAGTCCAATAGCGGCGGGACTTATCACAGATACGCAGTATTTT. Encoded protein: CASSPIAAGLITDTQYF.

This clonotype was seen a few times. This chain uses TRBV5-4 with TRBJ1-2; a possible D gene is TRBD1 (6 bases). V shed 0 bases and J shed 4 bases, with 13 bases lying between them. This CDR3 comprises 15 residues. CDR1 SGHNT and CDR2 YYREEE come from the germline V gene (reference sequence). The CDR3 bases are TGTGCCAGCAGCTTGGAAGGGGGGCGCGGCTATGGCTACACCTTC. It is translated as CASSLEGGRGYGYTF.

This clonotype was counted many times. The chain is built from TRBV7-9 and TRBJ1-1; D uncertain. The CDR3 runs 12 residues. Germline V gives CDR1 SEHNR, CDR2 FQNEAQ (reference sequence). Trimming left V 0 bases short and J 4 bases short, with 3 bases between. The CDR3 here is CASSLAGTEAFF. CDR3 DNA: TGTGCCAGCAGCTTAGCGGGCACTGAAGCTTTCTTT.

This clonotype appeared a few times. The chain employs TRBV28 and TRBJ2-7; D call uncertain. V was cut by 8 bases and J by 0 bases, with 11 bases left in between. CDR3 length: 13 residues. CDR1 MDHEN and CDR2 SYDVKM come from the germline V gene. The CDR3 DNA sequence: TGTGCCAGCGGAGACTTCTTCTCCTACGAGCAGTACTTC. This encodes CASGDFFSYEQYF.